This T cell receptor (beta chain) originates from a study of Tregs in tolerant kidney transplant recipients. TCRdb's copy holds only in-frame clones and misses some; the assay was immunoSEQ multiplex PCR. Altogether tens of thousands of clones are present, 91% being singletons, with the ten largest covering around 0.7%. CD4+CD25+CD127- Tregs, CD4+CD25- non-Tregs, CD4 and CD8 cells were sorted. The CDR3 runs to 15 residues. Trimming stripped 3 bases from V and 8 bases from J, with 20 bases between. Germline-derived CDR1 and CDR2 are SGHRS and YFSETQ. V is TRBV5-1 and J is TRBJ1-2, with D maybe TRBD1 (5 bases). Sample: Tregs from blood. This clonotype was obtained from a human donor in good health. The CDR3 is CASSWGTPETGGYTF. The CDR3 DNA is TGCGCCAGCAGCTGGGGGACTCCCGAAACGGGCGGCTACACCTTC. Supplemented by reference TRBV5-1 and TRBJ1-2, the full variable domain reads KAGVTQTPRYLIKTRGQQVTLSCSPISGHRSVSWYQQTPGQGLQFLFEYFSETQRNKGNFPGRFSGRQFSNSRSEMNVSTLELGDSALYLCASSWGTPETGGYTFGSGTRLTVV.